This TCR beta chain is drawn from a study of blood T cells in healthy people across ages. Study overall: Using template switching, researchers captured about one barcoded beta molecule for each two T cells. The study's findings and limits: Age showed a roughly linear inverse relationship with TCR beta diversity per million T cells.

The CDR3 consists of 14 residues. Germline V gene sequence: CDR1 SGDLS, CDR2 YYNGEE. Next came a second PCR, run for roughly 6 to 11 cycles, which used a sample-barcoded 5' primer along with a J-beta primer mix. Every cDNA was tagged by a template-switch adaptor with 12 random nucleotides. TCRdb used MiXCR to reprocess the 5' RACE reads, holding one entry per CDR3 protein. The sample carries 1.5 million to 1.9 million distinct CDR3 sequences, about 45% recorded once. PBMCs were isolated at a quantity of at least 6 million per sample. As to this clonotype: What it binds is unknown. One junction end does not reproduce the germline sequence, and a read error may be involved.

V gene TRBV9 combines with J gene TRBJ1-1; D not certain. The TCR sequence derives from a woman aged 18-30 years in good health. The material sequenced was blood. The CDR3 DNA reads as TGTGCCAACAGCGCTCCCTCGCGTGGCACTGAAGCTTTCTTT. Protein: CANSAPSRGTEAFF.